The next 11 T cell receptor beta chains were all read from a single sample in a study of blood T cells in healthy people across ages. Primed by a sample-barcoded 5' primer and a J-beta primer mix, a second PCR proceeded for about 6 to 11 cycles. TCRdb re-called the 5' RACE reads with MiXCR, one entry per CDR3 protein. The sample includes about 1 million distinct CDR3 sequences, 45% seen only once; the top ten take over 15%. Sample: blood. The receptors stem from a woman in her sixties in good health.

This clonotype was counted only a few times. The rearrangement joins TRBV6-2 or TRBV6-3 to TRBJ1-1; the match to TRBD1 covers 9 bases. The CDR3 extends over 16 amino acids. J was trimmed by 4 bases and V by 0 bases; bases with no gene match: 6. Per the germline V gene, CDR1 is MNHEY and CDR2 is SVGEGT. The CDR3 coding sequence is TGTGCCAGCAGTTACTCGGGGACAGGGTACCGCACTGAAGCTTTCTTT. This codes for CASSYSGTGYRTEAFF.

A few counts support this clonotype. Its ends do not fully match the called genes, so a read error is possible. The chain combines TRBV10-3 with TRBJ2-7; D call uncertain. Germline V lookup: CDR1 ENHRY, CDR2 SYGVKD. This CDR3 is built from 13 residues. CDR3 in amino acids: CAISESNSDEQYF. CDR3 nucleotide sequence: TGTGCCATCAGTGAGTCGAACTCCGACGAGCAGTACTTC.

The rearrangement uses TRBV5-1 and TRBJ2-5; TRBD1 might be the D (5 bases). This CDR3 is 14 amino acids long. V lost 7 bases, J lost 1 base, and 14 bases lay in between. The germline V gene encodes CDR1 SGHRS and CDR2 YFSETQ. CDR3 nucleotide sequence: TGCGCCAGCGAACCAGGGTTTCGCCAAGAGACCCAGTACTTC. Translation: CASEPGFRQETQYF.

This clonotype appeared a few times. This sequence joins TRBV4-1 and TRBJ2-7, with 8 bases lining up with TRBD1. The trim removed 3 bases at V and 0 bases at J, leaving 4 bases unmatched. Germline loops: CDR1 MGHRA, CDR2 YSYEKL. The CDR3 is made up of 15 amino acids. CDR3 bases: TGCGCCAGCAGCCACCCGGGACAGGCCTCCTACGAGCAGTACTTC. Translating gives CASSHPGQASYEQYF.

The V and J genes are TRBV9 and TRBJ2-3; D remains unclear. This CDR3 has 14 amino acids. V was clipped by 0 bases and J by 13 bases, with 18 bases between them. CDR1 is SGDLS, CDR2 YYNGEE, per germline. DNA for the CDR3: TGTGCCAGCAGCGTAGGCGGCACCCCGGAATACGAGTATTTT. It encodes CASSVGGTPEYEYF.

This clonotype appeared many times. The J gene is TRBJ2-1, the V gene TRBV2, with D perhaps matching TRBD2 (5 bases). The germline V and J ends were trimmed by 6 bases and 5 bases, with 11 bases remaining between them. The CDR3 totals 13 residues. Germline lookup yields CDR1 SNHLY and CDR2 FYNNEI. The CDR3 loop reads CASSSGANNEQFF. For the CDR3, the DNA is TGTGCCAGCAGCAGCGGAGCCAACAATGAGCAGTTCTTC.

This clonotype was found a few times. This chain links TRBV6-5 with TRBJ2-7, with D unresolved. The CDR3 totals 13 residues. V was pared by 6 bases and J by 0 bases, with 9 bases between. The germline V gene has CDR1 MNHEY and CDR2 SVGAGI. Written as DNA, the CDR3 is TGTGCCAGCAGCCAAAAAAGCTCCTACGAGCAGTACTTC. This codes for CASSQKSSYEQYF.

The genes are TRBV6-1 and TRBJ1-4; no clear D gene. Germline CDR1 MNHNS, CDR2 SASEGT. V lost 0 bases and J 7 bases, leaving 15 bases between the germline ends. The CDR3 covers 16 residues. Written as DNA, the CDR3 is TGTGCCAGCAGTGAAGCGCTATGGGAGGGTGGTGAAAAACTGTTTTTT. As protein: CASSEALWEGGEKLFF.

This sequence joins TRBV6-5 and TRBJ2-3; 7 bases match TRBD2. J lost 4 bases, V lost 2 bases, and 6 bases had no gene match. Germline CDR1 reads MNHEY; CDR2 reads SVGAGI. The CDR3 has 15 amino acids. The CDR3 region is CASSYEGGSADTQYF. The DNA for the CDR3 is TGTGCCAGCAGTTACGAGGGCGGGAGCGCAGATACGCAGTATTTT.

The chain couples TRBV5-1 to TRBJ2-1, with 7 nucleotides matching TRBD1. This CDR3 has 12 residues. Germline V gives CDR1 SGHRS, CDR2 YFSETQ. V trimming: 4 bases; J trimming: 8 bases; junction bases outside the gene matches: 3. The CDR3 DNA is TGCGCCAGCAGCGGAGACAGGGATGAGCAGTTCTTC. It codes for CASSGDRDEQFF.

V usage is TRBV2 and J usage is TRBJ1-1; possibly TRBD1 for D (5 bases). The germline gives CDR1 SNHLY, CDR2 FYNNEI. The CDR3 runs 15 residues. Between the trimmed V and J ends, which lost 0 bases and 4 bases, there was a span of 12 bases. The CDR3 DNA reads as TGTGCCAGCAGTGAAGCGCAGGGACGGGGCACTGAAGCTTTCTTT. Translated: CASSEAQGRGTEAFF.